This record covers a single T cell receptor (beta chain). Antigen unknown. The conserved phenylalanine or tryptophan normally closing the CDR3 is absent here, so this likely arose from a read error. This sample was included in a study of CD8+CD57+ T cells in acquired aplastic anemia. For the study at large: The average for DNA from sorted CD4+ and CD8+ cells was roughly 3 ug. Whole-study findings and limits: Patients were compared with controls for CD8+ Simpson's diversity, and no significant difference emerged.

It was patients with CD8+CD57+ cell expansion by flow cytometry who were chosen for sequencing. Each patient had severe acquired aplastic anemia. Genomic DNA provided the template from which TCR beta VDJ and CDR3 profiles were obtained. TCRdb processed the reads anew with MiXCR; each CDR3 protein has one entry. The table records 260,000 or so distinct CDR3 sequences, approximately 86% of them present only once. The source of this sequence is a human donor with aplastic anemia. Material: sorted CD4+, CD8+, or CD8+CD57+ T cells (not recorded which) from PBMCs.

Here the CDR3 DNA reads TGTGCCAGCAGCTTAGCGGGCAGATTCAGCGCCAACGTCCTGACTTAC. Amino acid sequence: CASSLAGRFSANVLTY. The chain is built from TRBV7-9 and TRBJ2-6; no firm D call. V shed 0 bases and J shed 7 bases, with 13 bases lying between them. The CDR3 length is 16 residues. Germline V gives CDR1 SEHNR, CDR2 FQNEAQ (reference sequence).